The 25 T cell receptor beta chains listed next were all sequenced from one sample in a study of identical twins. MiXCR was run by TCRdb on the 5' RACE reads, yielding one entry per CDR3 protein. The sample lists a few hundred thousand distinct CDR3 sequences; around 8.3% were seen once. These data also formed part of another study, on yellow fever vaccine responses in identical twins.

Sequenced: CD8+ T cells sorted from blood. Receptors originate from a woman between 18 and 29 years old in good health.

The genes are TRBV7-9 and TRBJ2-3, with no clear D. Germline CDR1 SEHNR, CDR2 FQNEAQ (reference sequence). The CDR3 is 14 residues long. Trimming left V 1 base short and J 4 bases short, with 9 bases between. This chain's CDR3 is CASSLVLDPDTQYF. The DNA of the CDR3 is TGTGCCAGCAGCTTAGTCTTGGACCCAGATACGCAGTATTTT.

This clonotype was detected only a few times. The V call is TRBV11-2, the J call TRBJ2-7, with TRBD1 as a possible D gene (6 bases). This CDR3 has 14 residues. Trimming left V 3 bases short and J 0 bases short, with 9 bases between. Looked up from germline, CDR1 is SGHAT and CDR2 is FQNNGV. CDR3 sequence: CASSFGDNSYEQYF. The CDR3 region has the DNA TGTGCCAGCAGCTTTGGGGACAACTCCTACGAGCAGTACTTC.

In its sample, this clonotype was seen a few times. This chain links TRBV10-3 with TRBJ2-3; 7 bases fit TRBD2. J lost 2 bases, V lost 4 bases, and 3 bases had no gene match. The CDR3 sequence is 14 residues long. The germline V gene has CDR1 ENHRY and CDR2 SYGVKD. The CDR3 reads CAISGREDTDTQYF. CDR3 nucleotides: TGTGCCATCAGTGGTCGGGAGGACACAGATACGCAGTATTTT.

Only a few counts were recorded for this clonotype. This rearrangement joins TRBV7-2 to TRBJ2-7, with D tentatively TRBD2 (6 bases). The germline CDR1 and CDR2 sequences are SGHTA and FQGNSA. This CDR3 contains 15 residues. Deletions cut 4 bases from V and 5 bases from J, with 18 bases between. In DNA, the CDR3 is TGTGCCAGCAGCTCCCGGGGCCGGGAGATTGACGAGCAGTACTTC. This codes for CASSSRGREIDEQYF.

This clonotype has ten or more counts. This CDR3 is CASSLEYNTGELFF. Written as DNA, the CDR3 is TGCGCCAGCAGCTTGGAATATAACACCGGGGAGCTGTTTTTT. This chain connects TRBV5-1 to TRBJ2-2; D remains unclear. The V gene's germline CDR1 is SGHRS and CDR2 YFSETQ. The CDR3 sequence is 14 residues long. The V and J ends lost 0 bases and 2 bases respectively, with 5 bases between them.

The gene calls are TRBV5-6 and TRBJ2-7; D possibly uses TRBD1 or TRBD2 (5 bases each). V shed 4 bases and J shed 1 base, with 12 bases lying between them. CDR1 is SGHDT and CDR2 is YYEEEE in the germline V gene. This CDR3 region has 14 residues. The CDR3 DNA sequence: TGTGCCAGCAGCCCGGGACGAGAGTCCTACGAGCAGTACTTC. Translating gives CASSPGRESYEQYF. The full variable domain, rest sourced from reference TRBV5-6 and TRBJ2-7, is DAGVTQSPTHLIKTRGQQVTLRCSPKSGHDTVSWYQQALGQGPQFIFQYYEEEERQRGNFPDRFSGHQFPNYSSELNVNALLLGDSALYLCASSPGRESYEQYFGPGTRLTVT.

This clonotype was counted ten times or more. V is TRBV7-9 and J is TRBJ2-7; D is possibly TRBD1 (6 bases). The CDR3 consists of 15 residues. V dropped 1 base and J dropped 1 base, with 11 bases sitting between them. In germline, CDR1 is SEHNR, CDR2 FQNEAQ (reference sequence). The CDR3 loop reads CASSLVQGLSYEQYF. CDR3 DNA: TGTGCCAGCAGCTTAGTACAGGGATTATCCTACGAGCAGTACTTC.

The rearrangement joins TRBV2 to TRBJ2-3; D is unclear. Germline CDR1 is SNHLY and CDR2 is FYNNEI. V was pared by 10 bases and J by 4 bases, with 6 bases between. The CDR3 has 10 amino acids. CDR3 sequence: CATLSDTQYF. The CDR3 coding sequence is TGTGCCACCCTCTCAGATACGCAGTATTTT. Together with reference TRBV2 and TRBJ2-3, the CDR3 gives the full variable domain: EPEVTQTPSHQVTQMGQEVILRCVPISNHLYFYWYRQILGQKVEFLVSFYNNEISEKSEIFDDQFSVERPDGSNFTLKIRSTKLEDSAMYFCATLSDTQYFGPGTRLTVL.

CDR3 in DNA: TGCAGCGTTGCCCTGGGGGGCACCGGGGAGCTGTTTTTT. Protein product: CSVALGGTGELFF. The chain is built from TRBV29-1 and TRBJ2-2; possible D gene TRBD2, 6 bases. The ends were cut back, 4 bases at V and 4 bases at J, with 10 bases in the middle. From germline, CDR1 is SQVTM and CDR2 ANQGSEA. The CDR3 consists of 13 residues.

The chain couples TRBV11-2 to TRBJ2-7; 8 positions agree with TRBD1. This CDR3 comprises 15 residues. Per the germline V gene, CDR1 is SGHAT and CDR2 is FQNNGV. V was pared by 7 bases and J by 3 bases, with 11 bases of the junction left unmatched. CDR3 DNA sequence: TGTGCCAGCACCAGTATTGCGGGACAGGACTACGAGCAGTACTTC. Amino acids: CASTSIAGQDYEQYF.

In this sample, this clonotype turned up many times. V and J are TRBV7-9 and TRBJ2-7; weak D call: TRBD1 (6 bases). Trimming took off 5 bases at V and 3 bases at J, with 14 bases between the two ends. The CDR3 extends over 14 amino acids. Per the germline V gene, CDR1 is SEHNR and CDR2 is FQNEAQ (reference sequence). The CDR3 is CASSLRDMLYEQYF. Written as DNA, the CDR3 is TGTGCCAGCAGCCTCCGGGACATGCTCTACGAGCAGTACTTC.

This clonotype occurred many times. The chain carries TRBV6-2 or TRBV6-3 and TRBJ2-7; no reliable D call. Trimming stripped 0 bases from V and 2 bases from J, with 5 bases between. The CDR3 has 13 amino acids. In germline, CDR1 is MNHEY, CDR2 SVGEGT. CDR3 sequence (DNA): TGTGCCAGCAGTTACTCACGGACCTACGAGCAGTACTTC. This translates into CASSYSRTYEQYF.

The rearrangement links TRBV18 to TRBJ2-7, with unresolved D. V gave up 2 bases and J gave up 6 bases, with 14 bases separating them. Germline lookup yields CDR1 KGHSH and CDR2 LQKENI. CDR3 length: 14 amino acids. The CDR3, as DNA: TGTGCCAGCTCACCAGGGCAGGTACCCTTCGAGCAGTACTTC. Its protein is CASSPGQVPFEQYF.

The sample holds many counts of this clonotype. As DNA, the CDR3 is TGTGCCAGCAGCGCCCGACTAGCGGGAGTCTACGAGCAGTACTTC. Protein product: CASSARLAGVYEQYF. The chain carries TRBV5-6 and TRBJ2-7; 12 bases are shared with TRBD2. Trimming at V came to 4 bases and at J to 3 bases, leaving 5 bases not matched to a gene. The CDR3 runs 15 residues. Germline V CDR1 and CDR2: SGHDT, YYEEEE.

The V call is TRBV29-1, the J call TRBJ2-1, with 7 bases lining up with TRBD1. CDR1 and CDR2 (germline): SQVTM, ANQGSEA. This CDR3 region has 15 residues. V gave up 1 base and J gave up 8 bases; unmatched junction bases: 11. The CDR3 is CSVEGKTGDGYEQFF. The CDR3 region has the DNA TGCAGCGTTGAAGGTAAAACAGGGGATGGCTATGAGCAGTTCTTC.

The J gene is TRBJ2-5, the V gene TRBV6-2 or TRBV6-3; 10 bases line up with TRBD2. CDR3 length equals 14 residues. The ends lost 7 bases at V and 1 base at J; junction bases unmatched: 3. CDR1 MNHEY and CDR2 SVGEGT come from the germline V gene. CDR3 region: CASKLAGVQETQYF. DNA of the CDR3: TGTGCCAGCAAGCTAGCGGGAGTCCAAGAGACCCAGTACTTC.

This clonotype was recorded at least ten times. Here the CDR3 reads CASSTTATYEQYF. Written as DNA, the CDR3 is TGTGCCAGCAGCACCACAGCCACCTACGAGCAGTACTTC. The V gene is TRBV7-9, the J gene TRBJ2-7; D gene unclear. The CDR3 has 13 residues. CDR1 is SEHNR and CDR2 is FQNEAQ in the germline V gene (reference sequence). Trimming removed 5 bases at V and 2 bases at J, with 10 bases between. Supplemented by reference TRBV7-9 and TRBJ2-7, the full variable domain reads DTGVSQNPRHKITKRGQNVTFRCDPISEHNRLYWYRQTLGQGPEFLTYFQNEAQLEKSRLLSDRFSAERPKGSFSTLEIQRTEQGDSAMYLCASSTTATYEQYFGPGTRLTVT.

In this sample, this clonotype turned up a few times. CDR3 nucleotides: TGTGCCACCAGCAGAGATCCCCCGACGGAAGCCAAAAACATTCAGTACTTC. Translation gives CATSRDPPTEAKNIQYF. This sequence joins TRBV15 and TRBJ2-4; no clear D. Trimming removed 0 bases at V and 0 bases at J, with 12 bases between. The CDR3 has 17 residues. Per germline, CDR1 LNHNV and CDR2 YYDKDF (reference sequence).

This CDR3 is CASSKILAGAGELFF. CDR3 nucleotides: TGTGCCAGCAGCAAAATCCTAGCGGGGGCGGGGGAGCTGTTTTTT. This chain uses TRBV21-1 with TRBJ2-2; the D segment call TRBD2 is taken from the table without a DNA check. TRBV21-1 constitutes a pseudogene. The CDR3 is made up of 15 amino acids.

The sample holds a few counts of this clonotype. The V and J genes are TRBV20-1 and TRBJ2-7; D gene unclear. Looked up from germline, CDR1 is DFQATT and CDR2 is SNEGSKA (reference sequence). This CDR3 comprises 14 residues. The germline V and J ends were trimmed by 3 bases and 3 bases, with 15 bases remaining between them. The CDR3 protein is CSARIRHGLYEQYF. As DNA, the CDR3 is TGCAGTGCTAGGATCAGGCATGGGCTCTACGAGCAGTACTTC.

This clonotype was counted a few times. In DNA form, the CDR3 reads TGCAGTGCTAGTTTAGGGCTAGCGGGAGCATACAATGAGCAGTTCTTC. As protein: CSASLGLAGAYNEQFF. V gene TRBV20-1 combines with J gene TRBJ2-1; 10 positions match TRBD2. From germline, CDR1 is DFQATT and CDR2 SNEGSKA (reference sequence). This CDR3 region has 16 residues. The V gene end was trimmed by 3 bases and the J gene end by 4 bases; junction bases not matched to a gene: 9.

This clonotype was seen at least ten times. The CDR3 bases are TGCGCCAGCAGCCACCCCGGGACAGGGAACCCCTACAATGAGCAGTTCTTC. Its translation is CASSHPGTGNPYNEQFF. J is TRBJ2-1 and V is TRBV4-3, with 9 bases aligning to TRBD1. V shed 3 bases and J 2 bases; nucleotides not matched to a gene: 8. From germline, CDR1 is LGHNA and CDR2 YSLEER. This CDR3 has 17 residues.

The gene calls are TRBV7-9 and TRBJ2-4, with TRBD1 matching 7 bases. Germline V gene sequence: CDR1 SEHNR, CDR2 FQNEAQ (reference sequence). The CDR3 sequence is 14 residues long. The trim removed 3 bases at V and 8 bases at J, leaving 7 bases unmatched. As DNA, the CDR3 is TGTGCCAGCAGCTTCGAGGGGGCTTTCTACATTCAGTACTTC. Protein: CASSFEGAFYIQYF. Combining the CDR3 with reference TRBV7-9 and TRBJ2-4 gives the whole variable domain DTGVSQNPRHKITKRGQNVTFRCDPISEHNRLYWYRQTLGQGPEFLTYFQNEAQLEKSRLLSDRFSAERPKGSFSTLEIQRTEQGDSAMYLCASSFEGAFYIQYFGAGTRLSVL.

This clonotype was found many times. The rearrangement uses TRBV3-1 and TRBJ1-1; D uncertain. The CDR3 covers 15 residues. Germline lookup yields CDR1 LGHDT and CDR2 YNNKEL (reference sequence). The V gene lost 0 bases and the J gene lost 0 bases, with 8 bases spanning the gap. The CDR3 spells CASSQEAALNTEAFF. The CDR3 coding sequence is TGTGCCAGCAGCCAAGAGGCAGCCTTGAACACTGAAGCTTTCTTT.

The chain is built from TRBV7-2 and TRBJ2-6; D not resolved. The CDR3 has 13 amino acids. CDR1 is SGHTA, CDR2 FQGNSA, per germline. V was clipped by 6 bases and J by 2 bases, with 5 bases between them. As DNA, the CDR3 is TGTGCCAGCAGGCCTGCTGGGGCCAACGTCCTGACTTTC. It yields the protein CASRPAGANVLTF.